This T cell receptor beta chain originates from a study of blood T cell repertoires in COVID-19. The data were produced by immunoSEQ multiplex PCR, yet TCRdb's version contains in-frame clones alone and is incomplete. The sample has some 240,000 clones, roughly 84% seen once. Germline CDR1 and CDR2: SGHTA and FQGTGA. The CDR3 runs 15 residues. The V and J ends lost 2 bases and 6 bases respectively, with 14 bases between them. The sequence derives from a man aged 45-65 years with active or convalescent COVID-19. Sequences were obtained from peripheral blood. The rearrangement joins TRBV7-3 to TRBJ2-1; D might be TRBD2 (6 bases). CDR3 protein: CASSLFTSPRNEQFF. CDR3 nucleotides: TGTGCCAGCAGCTTATTCACTAGCCCACGCAATGAGCAGTTCTTC.